These 27 T cell receptor beta chains were sequenced from one sample in a study of T cells in Graves' hyperthyroidism and ophthalmopathy. Amplified regions were TCR beta CDR3 sequences from RNA transcripts. A first-round RT-PCR of the TCR CDR3 used the HTBI primer set. From the multiplex PCR reads, TCRdb called clonotypes with MiXCR, one entry per CDR3 protein. The sample lists a few hundred thousand distinct CDR3 sequences; approximately 15% were seen once. Source material: blood. These receptors were taken from a middle-aged woman with Graves' ophthalmopathy.

The V call is TRBV5-1, the J call TRBJ2-5; D might be TRBD2 (5 bases). The length of the CDR3 is 16 residues. V was clipped by 4 bases and J by 0 bases, with 16 bases between them. The germline V gene encodes CDR1 SGHRS and CDR2 YFSETQ. The CDR3 DNA reads as TGCGCCAGCAGCGTCGGGGTGGCAGGCAACCAAGAGACCCAGTACTTC. It codes for CASSVGVAGNQETQYF.

CDR3: CASSRTPQDPNEQFF. In DNA, the CDR3 is TGTGCCAGCAGCCGAACTCCCCAGGACCCCAATGAGCAGTTCTTC. This chain uses TRBV6-1 with TRBJ2-1; no firm D call. CDR3 length: 15 amino acids. V shed 6 bases and J shed 6 bases, with 18 bases lying between them. Per the germline V gene, CDR1 is MNHNS and CDR2 is SASEGT.

This clonotype was picked up a small number of times. The chain recombines TRBV18 with TRBJ1-6; D gene uncertain. Trimming removed 2 bases from V and 5 bases from J, with 10 bases in between. The germline gives CDR1 KGHSH, CDR2 LQKENI. The CDR3 sequence is 15 residues long. The CDR3 loop reads CASSPKGHDNSPLHF. Written as DNA, the CDR3 is TGTGCCAGCTCACCAAAAGGTCATGATAATTCACCCCTCCACTTT.

This chain joins TRBV12-3 or TRBV12-4 and TRBJ2-1; no firm D call. This CDR3 contains 14 residues. The V and J ends lost 2 bases and 10 bases respectively, with 15 bases between them. The CDR3 DNA reads TGTGCCAGCAGTTTAAGGGTGTTCGAAGAGGAGCAGTTCTTC. Translating gives CASSLRVFEEEQFF.

This clonotype was observed many times. The chain employs TRBV20-1 and TRBJ1-4, with D maybe TRBD1 (6 bases). CDR1 DFQATT and CDR2 SNEGSKA come from the germline V gene (reference sequence). This CDR3 has 15 amino acids. V dropped 6 bases and J dropped 0 bases, with 14 bases sitting between them. In DNA form, the CDR3 reads TGCAGTGCCCCCGGACAGCTCACAACTAATGAAAAACTGTTTTTT. Translation: CSAPGQLTTNEKLFF.

In its sample, this clonotype was seen many times. V and J are TRBV6-5 and TRBJ1-5; no firm D call. Deletions cut 0 bases from V and 7 bases from J, with 13 bases between. CDR1 and CDR2 (germline): MNHEY, SVGAGI. This CDR3 is built from 15 residues. The chain's CDR3 is CASSYSYGLGQPQHF. The CDR3 DNA reads TGTGCCAGCAGTTACTCGTATGGGTTGGGGCAGCCCCAGCATTTT.

The chain combines TRBV19 with TRBJ1-4; maybe TRBD1 (6 bases). Trimming pared 1 base from V and 5 bases from J, leaving 14 bases between. From germline, CDR1 is LNHDA and CDR2 SQIVND (reference sequence). This CDR3 is 16 amino acids long. The CDR3 loop reads CASSIVRGQTNEKLFF. The CDR3 DNA reads as TGTGCCAGTAGTATAGTCAGAGGACAGACGAATGAAAAACTGTTTTTT. The full variable domain, its missing parts supplied by reference TRBV19 and TRBJ1-4, is DGGITQSPKYLFRKEGQNVTLSCEQNLNHDAMYWYRQDPGQGLRLIYYSQIVNDFQKGDIAEGYSVSREKKESFPLTVTSAQKNPTAFYLCASSIVRGQTNEKLFFGSGTQLSVL.

The chain is built from TRBV15 and TRBJ1-2; unclear D gene. The germline V gene has CDR1 LNHNV and CDR2 YYDKDF (reference sequence). This CDR3 spans 16 amino acids. V shed 5 bases and J shed 3 bases, with 19 bases lying between them. CDR3 DNA sequence: TGTGCCACCAGCTCCCAACGTGAGGAACAAGACTATGGCTACACCTTC. Translating gives CATSSQREEQDYGYTF.

The rearrangement links TRBV11-2 to TRBJ1-4; no reliable D call. Trimming took 3 bases from V and 5 from J, leaving 13 bases between them. Germline CDR1 SGHAT, CDR2 FQNNGV. The CDR3 extends over 15 amino acids. CDR3 loop: CASSFSGSLNEKLFF. The CDR3 bases are TGTGCCAGCAGCTTTTCGGGCAGTCTGAATGAAAAACTGTTTTTT.

This clonotype was seen at least ten times. The rearrangement joins TRBV6-2 or TRBV6-3 to TRBJ1-1, with D unresolved. The CDR3 is 12 amino acids. The V end was cut by 6 bases, the J end by 0 bases, with 5 bases between. Germline V gene data show CDR1 as MNHEY and CDR2 as SVGEGT. CDR3: CASRAMNTEAFF. The CDR3 DNA is TGTGCCAGCAGGGCCATGAACACTGAAGCTTTCTTT.

This clonotype occurred a few times. This chain links TRBV12-3 or TRBV12-4 with TRBJ2-5; possibly TRBD2 for D (6 bases). The CDR3 spans 15 residues. V was trimmed by 6 bases and J by 4 bases, leaving 18 bases between them. CDR3 region: CASRSNAGMGETQYF. In DNA form, the CDR3 reads TGTGCCAGCAGATCCAACGCGGGGATGGGAGAGACCCAGTACTTC.

Only a few counts were recorded for this clonotype. The gene calls are TRBV14 and TRBJ2-1; possibly TRBD2 for D (7 bases). The ends were cut back, 9 bases at V and 6 bases at J, with 24 bases in the middle. CDR1 is SGHDN, CDR2 FVKESK, per germline. This CDR3 has 16 residues. The CDR3 coding sequence is TGTGCCAGTACGGGGGGCCGGACTACCTCTGCCAATGAGCAGTTCTTC. Translating it yields CASTGGRTTSANEQFF.

The sample holds a few counts of this clonotype. At one end, the junction sequence differs from germline, possibly due to a read error. The chain combines TRBV18 with TRBJ1-4, with 7 bases matching TRBD1. Germline V gives CDR1 KGHSH, CDR2 LQKENI. The CDR3 consists of 14 residues. For the CDR3, the DNA is TGTGCCAGCTGCCCGACAGGGCTAAATGAAAAGCTGTTTTTT. Translation gives CASCPTGLNEKLFF. Based on the CDR3 plus reference TRBV18 and TRBJ1-4, the full variable domain is NAGVMQNPRHLVRRRGQEARLRCSPMKGHSHVYWYRQLPEEGLKFMVYLQKENIIDESGMPKERFSAEFPKEGPSILRIQQVVRGDSAAYFCASCPTGLNEKLFFGSGTQLSVL.

A word on this clonotype: A read error is possible here, since a much larger clone lies one base away. The V call is TRBV28, the J call TRBJ2-3, with a possible D match to TRBD1 (5 bases). Gene TRBJ1-5 matches the end of the DNA better, so the J call may be wrong. The CDR3 runs 15 residues. Germline CDR1 MDHEN, CDR2 SYDVKM. The CDR3 bases are TGTGCCAGCAGTTCCGGGACTAGTAGCACAGATACGCAGCATTTT. This encodes CASSSGTSSTDTQHF.

This clonotype has ten or more counts. The chain combines TRBV13 with TRBJ1-1, with TRBD1 matching 7 bases. The CDR3 sequence is 16 residues long. V shed 5 bases, J shed 3 bases, and the junction held 12 bases outside the gene matches. The germline V gene encodes CDR1 PRHDT and CDR2 FYEKMQ (reference sequence). The CDR3 sequence: CASSTGVTGEDTEAFF. The CDR3 DNA reads TGTGCCAGCAGCACTGGGGTTACAGGGGAGGACACTGAAGCTTTCTTT.

V and J are TRBV12-3 or TRBV12-4 and TRBJ1-4; D is unclear. This CDR3 is built from 14 residues. Between the trimmed V and J ends, which lost 3 bases and 2 bases, there was a span of 7 bases. The CDR3 loop is CASSFGLTNEKLFF. The CDR3 nucleotides are TGTGCCAGCAGTTTCGGGCTTACTAATGAAAAACTGTTTTTT.

The J gene is TRBJ2-1, the V gene TRBV6-1; possibly TRBD1 for D (6 bases). The CDR3 is 16 residues long. Germline V CDR1 and CDR2: MNHNS, SASEGT. Deletions cut 4 bases from V and 5 bases from J, with 18 bases between. For the CDR3, the DNA is TGTGCCAGCAGTGCTTCAACCGGGACACCCAACAATGAGCAGTTCTTC. Its translation is CASSASTGTPNNEQFF.

This clonotype was counted at least ten times. The rearrangement joins TRBV3-1 to TRBJ1-5; TRBD1 aligns across 9 bases. CDR1 and CDR2 (germline): LGHDT, YNNKEL (reference sequence). With 4 bases clipped from V and 2 bases from J, the junction kept 12 bases outside the gene matches. The CDR3 has 18 residues. The CDR3: CASSPGVGQGFRNQPQHF. The CDR3 DNA follows: TGTGCCAGCAGCCCAGGCGTGGGACAGGGTTTTCGCAATCAGCCCCAGCATTTT.

This clonotype was found many times. V usage is TRBV27 and J usage is TRBJ2-3, with 11 positions matching TRBD2. Germline V gene sequence: CDR1 MNHEY, CDR2 SMNVEV (reference sequence). The CDR3 is made up of 16 amino acids. J was trimmed by 2 bases and V by 8 bases; bases with no gene match: 9. The CDR3 coding sequence is TGTGCCAGCTCCGGGACTAGCGGCCTTTACACAGATACGCAGTATTTT. Residues: CASSGTSGLYTDTQYF.

The V and J genes are TRBV5-1 and TRBJ2-3, with 12 bases lining up with TRBD1. V gave up 3 bases and J gave up 3 bases; unmatched junction bases: 5. Germline V CDR1 and CDR2: SGHRS, YFSETQ. CDR3 size: 16 residues. The CDR3 loop is CASSWGQGARTDTQYF. CDR3 in DNA: TGCGCCAGCAGCTGGGGACAGGGGGCGCGAACAGATACGCAGTATTTT.

The rearrangement links TRBV24-1 to TRBJ2-7, with no clear D. Germline values: CDR1 KGHDR, CDR2 SFDVKD. Trimming removed 0 bases at V and 0 bases at J, with 11 bases between. This CDR3 is built from 16 residues. The CDR3 DNA sequence: TGTGCCACCAGTGATTTGAACAGTCGCGGCTCCTACGAGCAGTACTTC. Amino acid sequence: CATSDLNSRGSYEQYF.

The V call is TRBV6-5, the J call TRBJ2-2, with D perhaps being TRBD1 or TRBD2 (5 bases each). Germline V CDR1 and CDR2: MNHEY, SVGAGI. The CDR3 totals 14 residues. The V end was cut by 2 bases, the J end by 4 bases, with 8 bases between. The CDR3 sequence: CASSYGAGTGELFF. CDR3 coding DNA: TGTGCCAGCAGTTACGGGGCGGGCACCGGGGAGCTGTTTTTT.

In its sample, this clonotype was seen a few times. The chain's CDR3 is CASSLGQDHYGYTF. Written as DNA, the CDR3 is TGCGCCAGCAGCCTGGGACAGGACCACTATGGCTACACCTTC. The chain combines TRBV5-1 with TRBJ1-2; 8 bases are shared with TRBD1. The V gene end was trimmed by 4 bases and the J gene end by 3 bases; junction bases not matched to a gene: 5. Germline V gene lookup returns CDR1 SGHRS and CDR2 YFSETQ. The CDR3 spans 14 residues.

This chain links TRBV3-1 with TRBJ2-6; no definite D call. CDR1 LGHDT and CDR2 YNNKEL come from the germline V gene (reference sequence). V was cut by 0 bases and J by 0 bases, with 12 bases left in between. The CDR3 contains 18 residues. CDR3 loop: CASSQDLGSFSGANVLTF. The CDR3 region has the DNA TGTGCCAGCAGCCAAGATTTGGGCAGTTTCTCTGGGGCCAACGTCCTGACTTTC.

This clonotype turned up a few times. This rearrangement joins TRBV6-4 to TRBJ1-1; a weak D match, TRBD1 (6 bases). The germline V gene encodes CDR1 MRHNA and CDR2 SNTAGT. Trimming took off 4 bases at V and 4 bases at J, with 16 bases between the two ends. The CDR3 extends over 15 amino acids. CDR3 in amino acids: CASSAQGGGGTEAFF. Written as DNA, the CDR3 is TGTGCCAGCAGTGCCCAGGGAGGGGGGGGCACTGAAGCTTTCTTT.

This clonotype was observed many times. The DNA of the CDR3 is TGTGCCAGCAGCTTAGTCGGCGGGAGGGCCGGGGAGCAGTACTTC. Protein sequence: CASSLVGGRAGEQYF. The chain joins TRBV11-2 to TRBJ2-7; 9 bases agree with TRBD2. CDR1 SGHAT and CDR2 FQNNGV come from the germline V gene. J was trimmed by 7 bases and V by 1 base; bases with no gene match: 8. The CDR3 covers 15 residues.

This clonotype was detected many times. Mismatch with germline at one junction end may stem from a read error. The chain has TRBV5-1 and TRBJ2-7, with 7 bases aligning to TRBD1. The CDR3 extends over 14 amino acids. Germline V gives CDR1 SGHRS, CDR2 YFSETQ. The CDR3 DNA follows: TGTGCCAGCAGCCTTGAGGGGGCCCTCTACGAGCAGTACTTC. This gives the protein CASSLEGALYEQYF.